The present TCR beta chain was sequenced within a study of cytomegalovirus exposure and HLA in healthy donors. The study's findings and limits: Across donors, most TCRs were seen rarely, yet some public ones were widespread. Published work reported that the classifier diagnosed cytomegalovirus status with high specificity and sensitivity. Three chains tied to CMV proved CMV antigen-specific in vitro. The study labeled 164 TCR beta chains cytomegalovirus-associated.

The method was immunoSEQ multiplex PCR; TCRdb's version includes in-frame clones alone and lacks a portion of them. Of some 140,000 clones listed, around nine tenths are singletons. Concerning this clone: Its specificity is not known.

The CDR3 covers 14 residues. Germline V gene sequence: CDR1 SEHNR, CDR2 FQNEAQ (reference sequence). The ends lost 2 bases at V and 9 bases at J; junction bases unmatched: 5. The receptor comes from a man aged 18 to 35 in good health and CMV-seropositive. The V gene is TRBV7-9, the J gene TRBJ2-1; 9 nucleotides agree with TRBD2. The sample comprised PBMCs. In DNA, the CDR3 is TGTGCCAGCAGCTTACTAGCGGGAAGGGTTGAGCAGTTCTTC. Protein sequence: CASSLLAGRVEQFF.